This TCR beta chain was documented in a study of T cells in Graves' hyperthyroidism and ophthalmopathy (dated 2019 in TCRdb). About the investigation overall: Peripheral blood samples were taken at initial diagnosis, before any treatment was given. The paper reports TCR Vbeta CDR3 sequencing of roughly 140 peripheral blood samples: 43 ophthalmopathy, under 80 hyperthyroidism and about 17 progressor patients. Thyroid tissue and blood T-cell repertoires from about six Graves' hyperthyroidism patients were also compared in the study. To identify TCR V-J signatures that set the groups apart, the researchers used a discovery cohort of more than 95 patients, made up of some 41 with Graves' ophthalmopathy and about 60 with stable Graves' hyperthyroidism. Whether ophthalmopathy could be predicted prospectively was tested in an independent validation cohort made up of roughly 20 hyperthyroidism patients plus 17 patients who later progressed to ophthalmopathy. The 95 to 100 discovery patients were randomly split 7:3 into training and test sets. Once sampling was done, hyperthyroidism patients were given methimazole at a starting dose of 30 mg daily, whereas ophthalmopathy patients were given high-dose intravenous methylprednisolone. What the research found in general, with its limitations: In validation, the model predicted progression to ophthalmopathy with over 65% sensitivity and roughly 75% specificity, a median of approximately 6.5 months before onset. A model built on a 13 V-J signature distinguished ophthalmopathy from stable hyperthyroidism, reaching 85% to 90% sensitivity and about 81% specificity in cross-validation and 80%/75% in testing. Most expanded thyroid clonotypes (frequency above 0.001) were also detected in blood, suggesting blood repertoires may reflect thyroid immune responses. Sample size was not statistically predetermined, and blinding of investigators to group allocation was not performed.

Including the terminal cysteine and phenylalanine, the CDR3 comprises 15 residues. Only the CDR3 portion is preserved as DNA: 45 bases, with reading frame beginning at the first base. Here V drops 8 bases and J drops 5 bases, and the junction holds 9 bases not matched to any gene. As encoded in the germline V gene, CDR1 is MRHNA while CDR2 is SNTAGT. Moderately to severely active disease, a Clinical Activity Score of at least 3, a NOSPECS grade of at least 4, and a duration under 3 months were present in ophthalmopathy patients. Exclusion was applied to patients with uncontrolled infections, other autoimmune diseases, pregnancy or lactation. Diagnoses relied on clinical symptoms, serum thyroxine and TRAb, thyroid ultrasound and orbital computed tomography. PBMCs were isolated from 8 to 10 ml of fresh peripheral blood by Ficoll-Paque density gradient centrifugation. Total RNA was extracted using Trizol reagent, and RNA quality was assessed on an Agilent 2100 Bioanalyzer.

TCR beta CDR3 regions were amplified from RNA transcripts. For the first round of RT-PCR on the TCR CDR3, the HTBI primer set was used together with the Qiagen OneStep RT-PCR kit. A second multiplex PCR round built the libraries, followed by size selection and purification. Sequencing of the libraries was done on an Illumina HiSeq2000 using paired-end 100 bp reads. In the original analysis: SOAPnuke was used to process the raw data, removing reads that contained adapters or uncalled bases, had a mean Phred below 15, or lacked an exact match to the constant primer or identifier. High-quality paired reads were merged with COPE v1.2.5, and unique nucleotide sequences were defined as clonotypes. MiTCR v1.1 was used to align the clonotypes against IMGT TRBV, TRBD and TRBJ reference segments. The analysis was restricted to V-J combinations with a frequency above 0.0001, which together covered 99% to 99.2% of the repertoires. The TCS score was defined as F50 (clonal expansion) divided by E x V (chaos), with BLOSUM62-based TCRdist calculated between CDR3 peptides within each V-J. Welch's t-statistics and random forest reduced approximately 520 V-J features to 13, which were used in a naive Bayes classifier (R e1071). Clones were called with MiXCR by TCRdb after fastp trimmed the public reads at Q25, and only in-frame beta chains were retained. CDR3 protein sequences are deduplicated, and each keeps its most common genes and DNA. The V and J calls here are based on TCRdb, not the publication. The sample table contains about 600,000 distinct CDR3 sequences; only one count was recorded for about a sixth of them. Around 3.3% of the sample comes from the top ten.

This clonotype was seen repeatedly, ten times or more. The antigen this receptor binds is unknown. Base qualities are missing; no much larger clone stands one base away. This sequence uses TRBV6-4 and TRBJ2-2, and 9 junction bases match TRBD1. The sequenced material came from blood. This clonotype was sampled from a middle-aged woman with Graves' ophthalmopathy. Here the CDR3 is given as CASSDGTGSTGELFF. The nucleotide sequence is TGTGCCAGCTCCGACGGGACAGGGAGTACCGGGGAGCTGTTTTTT.